This paragraph covers one TCR beta chain sequence. Time point noted: week 3, after first cycle of checkpoint inhibitor. This sample is part of a study of blood T cell dynamics during melanoma immunotherapy. The CDR3 has 14 residues. With 5 bases clipped from V and 6 bases from J, the junction kept 8 bases outside the gene matches. Germline CDR1 SGHRS, CDR2 YFSETQ. Sequenced by immunoSEQ multiplex PCR; TCRdb stores in-frame clones only, minus some. Of about 14,000 clones in the sample, 86% are singletons; the top ten hold more than 5%. The material was blood, obtained from a patient treated with checkpoint blockade. This receptor was taken from a human donor with melanoma. The rearrangement uses TRBV5-1 and TRBJ2-1, with 7 positions matching TRBD2. The CDR3 bases are TGCGCCAGCAGTCAAGGGACTATCTTCAATGAGCAGTTCTTC. Translating it yields CASSQGTIFNEQFF. The full variable domain, its missing parts supplied by reference TRBV5-1 and TRBJ2-1, is KAGVTQTPRYLIKTRGQQVTLSCSPISGHRSVSWYQQTPGQGLQFLFEYFSETQRNKGNFPGRFSGRQFSNSRSEMNVSTLELGDSALYLCASSQGTIFNEQFFGPGTRLTVL.